In this sample, the clone carrying this T cell receptor beta chain turned up many times. Its antigen is unidentified. The CDR3 extends over 13 amino acids. Germline lookup yields CDR1 SQVTM and CDR2 ANQGSEA. V lost 4 bases, J lost 4 bases, and 14 bases lay in between. These data come from a study of early T cells in non-severe SARS-CoV-2 infection. For the study at large: Sequencing of unsorted whole blood was done on bulk RNA, leaving chains unpaired.

Individual cDNA molecules received unique molecular identifiers. Via MiXCR, TCRdb re-called the 5' RACE reads, giving one row per CDR3 protein. The table lists some 61,000 distinct CDR3 sequences, less than 11% of them singletons, with about 5% in the top ten. General study results and limits: The VDJdb matching leaned toward anti-spike CD8 responses and overlooked private and CD4 specificities.

Specimen: whole blood. The receptor comes from an adult who was a healthcare worker with PCR-confirmed SARS-CoV-2 infection or an uninfected control (not recorded which). V usage is TRBV29-1 and J usage is TRBJ2-7; possible D gene TRBD2, 6 bases. The CDR3 sequence is CSVAGLQGYEQYF. The CDR3 DNA is TGCAGCGTTGCGGGACTCCAAGGGTACGAGCAGTACTTC.